The present T cell receptor beta chain was sequenced within a study of a mutant IDH1 vaccine in newly diagnosed glioma. Study at large: Patients began vaccination 4-6 weeks after radiotherapy alone, or with temozolomide cycles. Males made up about 60% and females approximately 38% of treated patients, whose mean age was 40.4 years.

Looked up from germline, CDR1 is LGHNA and CDR2 is YNFKEQ. Deletions cut 0 bases from V and 3 bases from J, with 11 bases between. The CDR3 covers 15 residues. The data were produced by immunoSEQ multiplex PCR, yet TCRdb's version contains in-frame clones alone and is incomplete. The table records about 66,000 clones, 65% to 75% of them present only once. A word on this clone: Its antigen is undetermined.

Time point defined: week 35, safety follow-up. Doses consisted of 300 ug of mutant IDH1 20-mer peptide each, paired with topical imiquimod. Each donor presented with a new WHO grade 3 or 4 astrocytoma that tested IDH1-mutant and showed ATRX loss. The sequenced sample was PBMCs, obtained from a glioma patient whose treatment included an IDH1 peptide vaccine. The receptor's source is a man aged 45-65 years with glioma. The chain joins TRBV4-2 to TRBJ1-1; the D gene is possibly TRBD1 (5 bases). In DNA, the CDR3 is TGTGCCAGCAGCCAAGAGCTCAGGGTGGACACTGAAGCTTTCTTT. It codes for CASSQELRVDTEAFF.